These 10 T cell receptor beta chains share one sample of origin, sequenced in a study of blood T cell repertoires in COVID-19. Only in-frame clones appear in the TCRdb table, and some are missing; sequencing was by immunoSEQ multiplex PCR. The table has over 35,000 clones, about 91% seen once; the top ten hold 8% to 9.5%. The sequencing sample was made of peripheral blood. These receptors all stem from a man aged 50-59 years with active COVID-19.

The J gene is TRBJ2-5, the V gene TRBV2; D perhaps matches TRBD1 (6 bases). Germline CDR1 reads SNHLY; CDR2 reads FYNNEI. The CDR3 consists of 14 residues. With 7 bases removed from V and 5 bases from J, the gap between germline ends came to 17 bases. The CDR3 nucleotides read TGTGCCAGCACAGGGAGTGGACAGCGGGAGACCCAGTACTTC. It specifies CASTGSGQRETQYF.

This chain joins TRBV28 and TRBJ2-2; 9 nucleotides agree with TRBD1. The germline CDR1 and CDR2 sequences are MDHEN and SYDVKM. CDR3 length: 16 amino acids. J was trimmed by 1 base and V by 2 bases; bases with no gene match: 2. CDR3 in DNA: TGTGCCAGCAGTTTACGGGGACAGGGGAACACCGGGGAGCTGTTTTTT. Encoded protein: CASSLRGQGNTGELFF.

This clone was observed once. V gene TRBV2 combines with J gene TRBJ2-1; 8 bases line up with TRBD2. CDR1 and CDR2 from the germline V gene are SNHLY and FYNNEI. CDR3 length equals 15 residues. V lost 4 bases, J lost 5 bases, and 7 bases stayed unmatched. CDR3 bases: TGTGCCAGCAGTGTTAGCGGGGACAAGCACAATGAGCAGTTCTTC. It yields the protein CASSVSGDKHNEQFF. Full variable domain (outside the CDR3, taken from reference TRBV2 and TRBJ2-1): EPEVTQTPSHQVTQMGQEVILRCVPISNHLYFYWYRQILGQKVEFLVSFYNNEISEKSEIFDDQFSVERPDGSNFTLKIRSTKLEDSAMYFCASSVSGDKHNEQFFGPGTRLTVL.

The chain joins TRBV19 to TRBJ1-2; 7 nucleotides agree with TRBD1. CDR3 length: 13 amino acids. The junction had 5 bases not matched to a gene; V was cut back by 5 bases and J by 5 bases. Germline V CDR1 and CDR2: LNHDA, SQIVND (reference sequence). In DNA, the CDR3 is TGTGCCAGTAGTGGGGGACAGAGGTATGGCTACACCTTC. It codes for CASSGGQRYGYTF.

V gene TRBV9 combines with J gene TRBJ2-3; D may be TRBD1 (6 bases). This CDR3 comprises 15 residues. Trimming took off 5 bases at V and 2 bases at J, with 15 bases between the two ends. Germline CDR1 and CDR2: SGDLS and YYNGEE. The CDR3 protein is CASRAYRDPTDTQYF. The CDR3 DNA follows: TGTGCCAGCAGGGCTTACAGGGACCCCACAGATACGCAGTATTTT.

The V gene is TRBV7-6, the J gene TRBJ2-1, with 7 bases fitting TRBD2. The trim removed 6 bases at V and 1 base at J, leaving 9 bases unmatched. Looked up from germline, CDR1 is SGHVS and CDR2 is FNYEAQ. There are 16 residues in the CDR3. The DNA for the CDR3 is TGTGCCAGCAGTTCAACTAGCGACCCTTCCTACAATGAGCAGTTCTTC. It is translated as CASSSTSDPSYNEQFF.

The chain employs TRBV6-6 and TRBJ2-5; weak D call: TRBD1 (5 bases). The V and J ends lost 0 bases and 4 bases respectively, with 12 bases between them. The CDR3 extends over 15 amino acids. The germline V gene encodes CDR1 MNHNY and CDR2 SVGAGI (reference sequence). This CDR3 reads CASSYSAGYRETQYF. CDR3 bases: TGTGCCAGCAGTTACTCCGCAGGGTACCGAGAGACCCAGTACTTC.

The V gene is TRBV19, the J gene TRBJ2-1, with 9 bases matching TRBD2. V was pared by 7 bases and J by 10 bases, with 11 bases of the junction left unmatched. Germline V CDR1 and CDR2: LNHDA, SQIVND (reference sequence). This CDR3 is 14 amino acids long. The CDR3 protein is CASTRGGLAREQFF. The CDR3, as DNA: TGTGCCAGTACCCGGGGGGGACTAGCACGCGAGCAGTTCTTC.

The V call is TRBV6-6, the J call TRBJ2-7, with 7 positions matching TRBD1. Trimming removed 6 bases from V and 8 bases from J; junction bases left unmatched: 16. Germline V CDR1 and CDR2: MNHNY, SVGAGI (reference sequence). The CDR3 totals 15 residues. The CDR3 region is CASRDFPGQTSQQYF. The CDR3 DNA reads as TGTGCCAGCAGAGATTTTCCGGGACAGACTTCTCAGCAGTACTTC.

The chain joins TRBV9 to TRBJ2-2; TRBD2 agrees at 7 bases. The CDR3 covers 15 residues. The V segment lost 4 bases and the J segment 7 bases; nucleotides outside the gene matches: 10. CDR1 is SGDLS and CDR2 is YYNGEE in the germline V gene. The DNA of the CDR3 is TGTGCCAGCAGCCCCCTCGGGCGGGAGTACGGGGAGCTGTTTTTT. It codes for CASSPLGREYGELFF.